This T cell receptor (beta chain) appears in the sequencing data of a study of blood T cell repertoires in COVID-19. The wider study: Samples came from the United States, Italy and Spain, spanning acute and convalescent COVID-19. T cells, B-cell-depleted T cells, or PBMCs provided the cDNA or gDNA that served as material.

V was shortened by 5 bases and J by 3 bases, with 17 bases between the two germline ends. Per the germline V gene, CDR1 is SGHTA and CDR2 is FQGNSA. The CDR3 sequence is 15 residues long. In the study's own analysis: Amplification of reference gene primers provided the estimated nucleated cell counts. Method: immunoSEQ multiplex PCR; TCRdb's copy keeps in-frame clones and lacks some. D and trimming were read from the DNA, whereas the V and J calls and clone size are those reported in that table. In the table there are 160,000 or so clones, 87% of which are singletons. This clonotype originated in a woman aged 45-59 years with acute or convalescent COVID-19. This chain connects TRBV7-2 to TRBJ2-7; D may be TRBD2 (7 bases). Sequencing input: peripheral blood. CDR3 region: CASSRGGTVYYEQYF. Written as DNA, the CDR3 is TGTGCCAGCAGCCGCGGGGGCACGGTATACTACGAGCAGTACTTC.